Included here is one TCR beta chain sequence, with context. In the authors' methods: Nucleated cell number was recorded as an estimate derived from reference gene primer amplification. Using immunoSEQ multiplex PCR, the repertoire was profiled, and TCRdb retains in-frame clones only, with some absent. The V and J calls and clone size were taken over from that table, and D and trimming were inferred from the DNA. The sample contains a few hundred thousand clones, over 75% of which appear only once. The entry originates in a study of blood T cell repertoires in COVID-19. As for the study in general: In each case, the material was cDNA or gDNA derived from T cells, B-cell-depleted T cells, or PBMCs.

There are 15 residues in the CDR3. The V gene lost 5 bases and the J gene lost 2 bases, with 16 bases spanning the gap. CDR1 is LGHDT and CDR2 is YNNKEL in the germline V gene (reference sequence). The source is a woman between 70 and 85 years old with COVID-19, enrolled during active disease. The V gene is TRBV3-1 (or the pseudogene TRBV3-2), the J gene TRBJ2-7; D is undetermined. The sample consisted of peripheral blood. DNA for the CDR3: TGTGCCAGCAGCTTGGGTGGCCGACTCGCCTACGAGCAGTACTTC. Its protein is CASSLGGRLAYEQYF.